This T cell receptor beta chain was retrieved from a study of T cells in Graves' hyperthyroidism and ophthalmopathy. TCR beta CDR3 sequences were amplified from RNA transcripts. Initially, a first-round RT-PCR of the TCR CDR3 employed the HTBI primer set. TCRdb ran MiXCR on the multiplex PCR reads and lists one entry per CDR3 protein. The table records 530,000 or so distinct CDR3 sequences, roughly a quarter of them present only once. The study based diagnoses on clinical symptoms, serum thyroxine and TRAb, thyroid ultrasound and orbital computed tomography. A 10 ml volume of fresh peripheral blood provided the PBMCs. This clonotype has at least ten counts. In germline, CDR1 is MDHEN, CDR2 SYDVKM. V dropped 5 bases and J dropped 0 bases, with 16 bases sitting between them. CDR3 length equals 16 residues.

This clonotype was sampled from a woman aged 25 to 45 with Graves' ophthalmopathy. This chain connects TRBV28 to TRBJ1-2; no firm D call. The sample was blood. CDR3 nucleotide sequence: TGTGCCAGCAGTCTTATCTTACAGAAACCTAACTATGGCTACACCTTC. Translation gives CASSLILQKPNYGYTF.